What follows are 19 T cell receptor beta chains derived from one specimen sequenced in a study of blood T cell repertoires in COVID-19. The assay was immunoSEQ multiplex PCR, and TCRdb's table has in-frame clones only and misses some. The table records 140,000 or so clones, more than 80% of them present only once. Sample: peripheral blood. All receptors come from a human donor in a cohort sampled during active COVID-19.

The chain couples TRBV25-1 to TRBJ2-3; D uncertain. This CDR3 comprises 15 residues. Germline lookup yields CDR1 MGHDK and CDR2 SYGVNS. Trimming cost V 10 bases and J 2 bases, with 19 bases left between them. This CDR3 reads CATQGAQPSTDTQYF. For the CDR3, the DNA is TGTGCCACGCAAGGAGCTCAACCTTCCACAGATACGCAGTATTTT.

The CDR3 nucleotides read TGCGCCAGCAGCTTGGCGACAACGCAAGAGACCCAGTACTTC. Translated: CASSLATTQETQYF. The genes are TRBV5-1 and TRBJ2-5; no firm D call. CDR1 SGHRS and CDR2 YFSETQ come from the germline V gene. This CDR3 is built from 14 residues. V lost 0 bases and J lost 2, with 8 bases in between.

The V call is TRBV30, the J call TRBJ1-3; TRBD1 might be the D (5 bases). The length of the CDR3 is 14 residues. Trimming left V 4 bases short and J 4 bases short, with 14 bases between. Germline lookup yields CDR1 GTSNPN and CDR2 SVGIG (reference sequence). This CDR3 is CAWTIRTFGNTIYF. The CDR3 region has the DNA TGTGCCTGGACCATCCGGACATTCGGAAACACCATATATTTT. Using reference TRBV30 and TRBJ1-3 for the parts outside the CDR3, the full variable domain is SQTIHQWPATLVQPVGSPLSLECTVEGTSNPNLYWYRQAAGRGLQLLFYSVGIGQISSEVPQNLSASRPQDRQFILSSKKLLLSDSGFYLCAWTIRTFGNTIYFGEGSWLTVV.

V gene TRBV27 combines with J gene TRBJ1-6; unclear D gene. Trimming shortened V by 3 bases and J by 0 bases, and 12 bases separated the two germline ends. Germline CDR1 reads MNHEY; CDR2 reads SMNVEV (reference sequence). This CDR3 has 17 amino acids. The CDR3 bases are TGTGCCAGCAGTTTTAGTACACAGAGCTCCTATAATTCACCCCTCCACTTT. Protein: CASSFSTQSSYNSPLHF.

The chain combines TRBV18 with TRBJ1-5; no firm D call. V gave up 10 bases and J gave up 0 bases, with 10 bases separating them. CDR3 length: 13 amino acids. CDR1 KGHSH and CDR2 LQKENI come from the germline V gene. The chain's CDR3 is CAKPGNSNQPQHF. Written as DNA, the CDR3 is TGTGCCAAACCCGGGAATAGCAATCAGCCCCAGCATTTT. The full variable domain, completed using reference TRBV18 and TRBJ1-5, is NAGVMQNPRHLVRRRGQEARLRCSPMKGHSHVYWYRQLPEEGLKFMVYLQKENIIDESGMPKERFSAEFPKEGPSILRIQQVVRGDSAAYFCAKPGNSNQPQHFGDGTRLSIL.

This chain connects TRBV6-1 to TRBJ2-6; 8 bases align to TRBD1. Germline CDR1 and CDR2: MNHNS and SASEGT. V shed 1 base, J shed 1 base, and the junction held 9 bases outside the gene matches. The CDR3 has 19 residues. CDR3 protein: CASSEDPGQDVSGANVLTF. The CDR3 DNA reads as TGTGCCAGCAGTGAAGACCCGGGACAGGATGTATCTGGGGCCAACGTCCTGACTTTC.

This rearrangement joins TRBV28 to TRBJ2-7, with D perhaps TRBD1 (6 bases). Germline V CDR1 and CDR2: MDHEN, SYDVKM. This CDR3 has 12 residues. Trimming stripped 6 bases from V and 4 bases from J, with 10 bases between. CDR3: CASSQTGYEQYF. CDR3 nucleotides: TGTGCCAGCAGCCAAACAGGGTACGAGCAGTACTTC.

The sample holds one count of this clone. The chain couples TRBV9 to TRBJ2-7; a weak D match, TRBD2 (5 bases). V was shortened by 4 bases and J by 4 bases, with 12 bases between the two germline ends. The CDR3 covers 13 residues. The germline V gene has CDR1 SGDLS and CDR2 YYNGEE. The CDR3 nucleotides read TGTGCCAGCAGCACCCTAGGCGGGTACGAGCAGTACTTC. It is translated as CASSTLGGYEQYF.

This sequence joins TRBV9 and TRBJ2-1; 7 bases map to TRBD2. Germline V gives CDR1 SGDLS, CDR2 YYNGEE. This CDR3 contains 15 residues. The trim removed 1 base at V and 4 bases at J, leaving 5 bases unmatched. The CDR3 sequence is CASSVRPSGYNEQFF. The DNA for the CDR3 is TGTGCCAGCAGCGTACGGCCTAGCGGATACAATGAGCAGTTCTTC. Drawing the rest from reference TRBV9 and TRBJ2-1, the complete variable domain is DSGVTQTPKHLITATGQRVTLRCSPRSGDLSVYWYQQSLDQGLQFLIQYYNGEERAKGNILERFSAQQFPDLHSELNLSSLELGDSALYFCASSVRPSGYNEQFFGPGTRLTVL.

The J gene is TRBJ1-2, the V gene TRBV6-5, with TRBD1 matching 8 bases. The CDR3 covers 12 residues. Germline values: CDR1 MNHEY, CDR2 SVGAGI. Trimming removed 6 bases from V and 7 bases from J; junction bases left unmatched: 4. The CDR3 region is CASSYGQGGYTF. CDR3 coding DNA: TGTGCCAGCAGCTATGGACAGGGTGGCTACACCTTC.

The chain carries TRBV30 and TRBJ2-5; a weak D match, TRBD2 (5 bases). V lost 0 bases to trimming and J lost 2 bases, with 7 bases between them. Germline V lookup: CDR1 GTSNPN, CDR2 SVGIG (reference sequence). CDR3 length: 13 residues. The DNA for the CDR3 is TGTGCCTGGAGTGTAGGACTTCAAGAGACCCAGTACTTC. Its protein product is CAWSVGLQETQYF.

The J gene is TRBJ2-6, the V gene TRBV4-2; the match to TRBD1 covers 9 bases. J gave up 1 base and V 5 bases, and 9 bases lay outside the gene matches. There are 18 residues in the CDR3. Germline V lookup: CDR1 LGHNA, CDR2 YNFKEQ. CDR3 protein: CASSAGTGKESGANVLTF. The DNA of the CDR3 is TGTGCCAGCAGCGCCGGGACAGGGAAGGAATCTGGGGCCAACGTCCTGACTTTC.

This chain links TRBV6-4 with TRBJ1-6, with 7 bases that match TRBD1. With 9 bases clipped from V and 10 bases from J, the junction kept 12 bases outside the gene matches. Germline assignment: CDR1 MRHNA and CDR2 SNTAGT. The CDR3 spans 14 residues. The CDR3 loop is CASRSGGLESPLHF. The DNA for the CDR3 is TGTGCCAGTCGTTCAGGGGGGCTCGAGTCACCCCTCCACTTT.

V gene TRBV11-2 combines with J gene TRBJ1-1; possibly TRBD1 for D (6 bases). In germline, CDR1 is SGHAT, CDR2 FQNNGV. With 2 bases removed from V and 1 base from J, the gap between germline ends came to 17 bases. CDR3 length: 17 residues. CDR3: CASSLTLQGTPNTEAFF. DNA for the CDR3: TGTGCCAGCAGCTTAACCCTCCAGGGGACACCGAACACTGAAGCTTTCTTT.

Points on this clone: The sample has other DNA sequences that encode this CDR3 too. This sequence joins TRBV30 and TRBJ1-3; tentatively, D is TRBD1 (5 bases). Germline V gene data show CDR1 as GTSNPN and CDR2 as SVGIG (reference sequence). V shed 0 bases and J shed 3 bases, with 12 bases lying between them. This CDR3 spans 15 amino acids. The CDR3 here is CAWSVKGLSGNTIYF. The CDR3 coding sequence is TGTGCCTGGAGTGTAAAGGGACTCAGTGGAAACACCATATATTTT.

This rearrangement joins TRBV2 to TRBJ1-1; no clear D. The CDR3 has 16 residues. V was trimmed by 8 bases and J by 0 bases, leaving 19 bases between them. The germline gives CDR1 SNHLY, CDR2 FYNNEI. The DNA of the CDR3 is TGTGCCAGCTTTGCACCACAAGCAGGTATGAACACTGAAGCTTTCTTT. This sequence encodes CASFAPQAGMNTEAFF.

The J gene is TRBJ1-6, the V gene TRBV10-2; 7 bases fit TRBD1. The CDR3 loop spans 17 amino acids. CDR1 WSHSY and CDR2 SAAADI come from the germline V gene. Germline trimming cut 2 bases from V and 6 bases from J; bases unmatched to any gene: 10. Written as DNA, the CDR3 is TGCGCCAGCAGTGAGCCCACCGGACAGGTTTTTAATTCACCCCTCCACTTT. As protein: CASSEPTGQVFNSPLHF.

The rearrangement links TRBV18 to TRBJ2-7, with D tentatively TRBD2 (5 bases). Germline V CDR1 and CDR2: KGHSH, LQKENI. The CDR3 is made up of 14 amino acids. Trimming pared 3 bases from V and 4 bases from J, leaving 13 bases between. Here the CDR3 reads CASSPVGVLYEQYF. The CDR3 DNA sequence: TGTGCCAGCTCACCGGTCGGGGTTCTATACGAGCAGTACTTC. The whole variable domain, remainder taken from reference TRBV18 and TRBJ2-7, is NAGVMQNPRHLVRRRGQEARLRCSPMKGHSHVYWYRQLPEEGLKFMVYLQKENIIDESGMPKERFSAEFPKEGPSILRIQQVVRGDSAAYFCASSPVGVLYEQYFGPGTRLTVT.

The V call is TRBV5-1, the J call TRBJ1-2, with TRBD1 matching over 7 bases. This CDR3 region has 13 residues. Germline V gives CDR1 SGHRS, CDR2 YFSETQ. The trim removed 2 bases at V and 6 bases at J, leaving 4 bases unmatched. The CDR3 DNA reads TGCGCCAGCAGCTTTAAGGGGGCGGATGGCTACACCTTC. Translation: CASSFKGADGYTF.